The source of this T cell receptor beta chain is a study of T cell repertoires in cytomegalovirus infection. About the research overall: Through public TCR beta signatures, both CMV infection and matching HLA type were indicated.

TCRdb processed the reads anew with MiXCR; each CDR3 protein has one entry. This table has 200,000 to 300,000 distinct CDR3 sequences, roughly 10% appearing once. This clonotype was counted many times. The antigen remains unidentified. Study-wide findings and caveats: Ex vivo, HLA-C-restricted CMV-specific TCR beta clonotypes prevailed over the rest of the response.

The specimen was PBMCs. The sequence came from a human donor in good health (CMV status not recorded). Some clones in this sample may be carry-over from other donors' samples.

As DNA, the CDR3 is TGTGCCAGCAGCTTAACCAGGCAGGGCGCTGAAGCTTTCTTT. Amino acid sequence: CASSLTRQGAEAFF. The J gene is TRBJ1-1, the V gene TRBV7-8; D possibly corresponds to TRBD1 (5 bases). Germline CDR1 reads SGHVS; CDR2 reads FQNEAQ. V lost 2 bases and J 6 bases, leaving 13 bases between the germline ends. The CDR3 length is 14 residues.